This TCR beta chain was identified in a study of beta chain features in type 1 diabetes. V gave up 1 base and J gave up 6 bases, with 9 bases separating them. Germline assignment: CDR1 MDHEN and CDR2 SYDVKM. The CDR3 covers 14 residues. Reverse transcription of all isolated RNA meant that expressed TCRB transcripts were sequenced. Sequencing of stem cell-like memory T cell samples yielded around 1 million reads on average. Assay used: immunoSEQ multiplex PCR; TCRdb lists only in-frame clones, some missing. This sample has approximately 17,000 clones, with 70% found just once. General study results and limits: HLA effects on TCRB rearrangement stayed unresolved here. Shortening that was moderate but significant affected the TCRB CDR3s of Type 1 diabetes patients in all four CD4+ subsets.

Blood was drawn once from each donor into heparinised tubes. The draws averaged about 110 mL. Comment on this clone: Its antigen is unknown.

Sequencing was performed on stem cell memory CD4+ T cells from blood. The rearrangement links TRBV28 to TRBJ1-4, with D possibly TRBD1 on 5 matching bases. The sequence derives from a man under 40 with type 1 diabetes. The CDR3 sequence: CASSLFGGDEKLFF. The CDR3 DNA follows: TGTGCCAGCAGTTTATTTGGAGGGGATGAAAAACTGTTTTTT.